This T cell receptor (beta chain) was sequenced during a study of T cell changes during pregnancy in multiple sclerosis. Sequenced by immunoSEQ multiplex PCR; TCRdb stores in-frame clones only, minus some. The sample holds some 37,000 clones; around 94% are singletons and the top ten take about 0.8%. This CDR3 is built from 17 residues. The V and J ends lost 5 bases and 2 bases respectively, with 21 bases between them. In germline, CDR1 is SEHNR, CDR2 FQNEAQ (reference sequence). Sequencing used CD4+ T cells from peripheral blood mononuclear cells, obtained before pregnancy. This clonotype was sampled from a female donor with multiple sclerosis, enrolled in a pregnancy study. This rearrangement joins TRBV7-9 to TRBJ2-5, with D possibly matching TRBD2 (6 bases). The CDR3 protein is CASSPAGWGVGQETQYF. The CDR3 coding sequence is TGTGCCAGCAGCCCGGCCGGGTGGGGGGTAGGGCAAGAGACCCAGTACTTC.